This T cell receptor (beta chain) was recovered during a study of shared clonotypes between healthy human individuals. The study drew all its donors from Caucasian adults living in Nashville, Tennessee. The CDR3 consists of 16 residues. V was clipped by 2 bases and J by 1 base, with 13 bases between them. CDR1 and CDR2 (germline): SGHKS, YYEKEE (reference sequence). Libraries were prepared by immunoSEQ multiplex PCR; TCRdb keeps only in-frame clonotypes and omits some of them. The sample lists about 1 million clones, under 80% seen once, with approximately 1.5% in the top ten. This rearrangement joins TRBV5-5 to TRBJ1-5, with TRBD1 as a possible D gene (5 bases). Material: memory CD4+ T cells sorted from blood. Indicated subset: CD45RA-negative fraction. The clonotype comes from a man aged 18 to 30 in good health. The CDR3 loop is CASSFGTFGSNQPQHF. In DNA form, the CDR3 reads TGTGCCAGCAGCTTCGGGACGTTCGGCAGCAATCAGCCCCAGCATTTT.